The source of this TCR beta chain is a study of early T cells in non-severe SARS-CoV-2 infection (dated by TCRdb to about 2021). A note on the overall study: Because TCR sequencing relied on bulk RNA taken from unsorted whole blood, pairing of alpha and beta chains was not possible. Here is what the overall study found, with its caveats: Matching against VDJdb was skewed toward anti-spike CD8 responses, likely underestimated virus-specific expansions, and missed private and CD4 specificities.

The method behind the library was 5' RACE. TCRdb lists the instrument as NextSeq 500. Unique molecular identifiers were attached to individual cDNA molecules in the TCR library protocol so that sequencing error and PCR bias could be corrected. Sequencing covered both TCR alpha and beta chains, and within each sample the abundances of alpha and beta sequences were tightly co-correlated. The paper's data handling went like this. Decombinator V4 was used to annotate TCR sequences for V gene, J gene and CDR3. TCRs were defined as expanded if a significant change between any two time points was detected under a Poisson model with p below 0.0001. TCR abundances were normalised to the total number of TCRs sequenced per sample and were expressed as counts per million. MAIT TCRs were defined by TRAV1-2 paired with TRAJ12, TRAJ20 or TRAJ33, and iNKT TCRs by TRAV10 paired with TRAJ18. VDJdb, accessed 1 November 2021, was searched for CMV, EBV and SARS-CoV-2 annotated TCRs, with TCRs annotated for multiple antigens excluded. TCRdb trimmed the raw reads at Q25, called clones with MiXCR and kept productive beta chains. Identical CDR3 protein sequences are pooled into one entry, listed with their most common genes and DNA. The authors' filters were not applied to this entry. The sample table lists 85,000 to 90,000 distinct CDR3 sequences, around 15% of them with a count of one. The top ten hold roughly 6.4% of the sample.

The germline V gene (reference sequence) specifies SEHNR as CDR1 and FQNEAQ as CDR2. V is trimmed back by 0 bases and J by 9 bases, and the junction contains 5 bases that no gene match accounts for. The CDR3 holds 14 amino acids from the cysteine to the phenylalanine. Just the 42-base CDR3 DNA is kept, in frame starting at base 1. This was a case-control study nested in a cohort of healthcare workers in London, UK, who had nasopharyngeal swab PCR tests and blood samples taken every week. Healthcare workers were enrolled in the week of the UK lockdown, from 23 to 31 March 2020, and were followed every week for up to roughly 16 weeks. Comment on this clonotype: Its antigen is still unknown. One base away there is no much larger clone; base qualities are not given.

The sample consisted of whole blood. The sequence was obtained from an adult who was a healthcare worker with PCR-confirmed SARS-CoV-2 infection or an uninfected control (not recorded which). The V and J genes are TRBV7-9 and TRBJ2-1; 7 central nucleotides agree with TRBD1. The CDR3 protein: CASSLASTGTEQFF. The DNA sequence follows: TGTGCCAGCAGCTTAGCTTCGACAGGGACTGAGCAGTTCTTC.